This T cell receptor (beta chain) was obtained from a study of blood T cell repertoires in COVID-19 (dated by TCRdb to 2020 to 2022). Notes on the research overall: Samples from collaborators originated in the United States, Italy and Spain and spanned both the acute and convalescent phases of COVID-19. The sample metadata nearly always contained a de-identified subject ID, COVID-19 status, age in years and sex. Samples were obtained from the ongoing ImmuneRACE study (first 160 participants) and from 1,000 to 1,500 subjects provided by 6 global collaborators. The dataset comprised deeply sampled blood TCRbeta repertoires from subjects exposed to, actively infected with, or recovered from COVID-19. The material from the prospective study consisted of cDNA or gDNA derived from T cells, B-cell-depleted T cells, or PBMCs. A freely available public database, intended as a resource for researchers studying the immune response to SARS-CoV-2, is where the repertoires were released. HLA class I and class II types, where available, came from metadata supplied by the sample provider rather than from assay-based typing. The study at large found these results: The amount of clinical and demographic metadata varied by source and participant and was provided uncurated.

In the case of this clone: Its binding antigen is unknown. Base-call qualities are not available, and no considerably larger clone is one nucleotide away.

The trim is 2 bases for V and 10 bases for J, with a gap of 9 bases between the germline ends. CDR3 length: 11 amino acids, cysteine to phenylalanine. The CDR3 DNA has 33 bases and is translated from base 1. Each collaborating institution followed its own protocols to collect whole blood in K2EDTA tubes. For TCRbeta analysis, collaborators shipped samples as frozen whole blood, isolated PBMCs, or DNA extracted from either of those sample types. TCRbeta CDR3 regions were amplified from genomic DNA by means of the immunoSEQ Assay, a bias-controlled multiplex PCR. Turning to the authors' computational methods: The number of nucleated cells in each sample was estimated by amplification of reference gene primers within the assay. To quantify the absolute abundance of each unique TCRbeta CDR3 rearrangement, sequence reads were collapsed and filtered. For each sample, productive Simpson clonality was calculated as the square root of Simpson's diversity index across productive rearrangements. TCRdb obtained this table from immuneACCESS and retained in-frame rearrangements with V and J assigned. These tables miss some clones; where compared with another copy, unresolved V genes account for less than half of the shortfall, and the remainder is unexplained. V and J calls and clone size are as listed in that table; D and trimming were resolved from the DNA. The sample data list roughly 100,000 clones, and almost 85% of these were observed just once. Clones ranked in the top ten supply more than 9% of the sample.

This clonotype originated in a man between 70 and 80 years old with acute or convalescent COVID-19. The sequencing sample was made of peripheral blood. Recombination joined TRBV12-3 or TRBV12-4 with TRBJ2-7, with the D gene too uncertain to name. The CDR3 region: CASSLSQIQYF. The DNA sequence is given as TGTGCCAGCAGTTTATCGCAGATACAGTACTTC.